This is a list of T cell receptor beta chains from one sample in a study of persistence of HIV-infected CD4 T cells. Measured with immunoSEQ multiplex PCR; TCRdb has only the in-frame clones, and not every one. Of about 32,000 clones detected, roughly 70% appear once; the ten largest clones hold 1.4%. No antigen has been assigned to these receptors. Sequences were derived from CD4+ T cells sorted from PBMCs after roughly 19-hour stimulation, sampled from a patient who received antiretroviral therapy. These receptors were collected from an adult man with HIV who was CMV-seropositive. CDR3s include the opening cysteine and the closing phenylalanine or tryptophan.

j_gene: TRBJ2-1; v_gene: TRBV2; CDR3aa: CASSPGTGNEQFF
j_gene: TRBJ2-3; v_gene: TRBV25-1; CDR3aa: CASSEGYLVPDTQYF
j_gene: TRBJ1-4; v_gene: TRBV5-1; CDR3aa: CASSSSSTNEKLFF
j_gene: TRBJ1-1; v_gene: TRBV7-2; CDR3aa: CASSSLGGGTEAFF
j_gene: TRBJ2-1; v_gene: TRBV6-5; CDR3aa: CASSLTSGFLNEQFF
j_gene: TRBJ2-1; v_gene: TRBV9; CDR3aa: CASSLGLSHNEQFF
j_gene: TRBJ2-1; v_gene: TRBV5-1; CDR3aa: CASSLQGEFNNEQFF
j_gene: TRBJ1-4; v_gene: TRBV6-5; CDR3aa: CASSYTGRTDNEKLFF
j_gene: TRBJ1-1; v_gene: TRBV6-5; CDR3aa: CASSYRGGDTEAFF
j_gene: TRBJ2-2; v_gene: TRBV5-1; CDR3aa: CASSRQGDNGELFF
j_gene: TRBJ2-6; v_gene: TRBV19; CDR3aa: CASSMTVSGANVLTF
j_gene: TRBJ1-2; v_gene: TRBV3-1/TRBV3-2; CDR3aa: CASSKDTYGYTF
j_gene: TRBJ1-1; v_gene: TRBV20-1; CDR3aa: CSASLAAFPNTEAFF
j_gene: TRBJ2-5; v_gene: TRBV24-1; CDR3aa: CATSEASASPQYF
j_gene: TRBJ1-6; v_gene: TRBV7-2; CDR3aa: CASSLVQGNSPLHF
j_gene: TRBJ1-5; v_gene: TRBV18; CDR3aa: CASSPNDNQPQHF
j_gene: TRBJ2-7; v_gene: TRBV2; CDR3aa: CASSGEGEQYF
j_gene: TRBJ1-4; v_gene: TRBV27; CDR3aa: CASSFDSLGGEKLFF
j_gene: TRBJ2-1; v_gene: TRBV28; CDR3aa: CASSLRTGGGNEQFF
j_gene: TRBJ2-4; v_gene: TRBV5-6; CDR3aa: CASSSFTGTLAKNIQYF
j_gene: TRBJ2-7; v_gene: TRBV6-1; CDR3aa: CASGDTDRRREQYF
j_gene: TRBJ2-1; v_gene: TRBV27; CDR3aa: CASSGTGTYNEQFF
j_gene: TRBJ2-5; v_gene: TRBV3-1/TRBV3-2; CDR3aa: CASSQSPGETQYF
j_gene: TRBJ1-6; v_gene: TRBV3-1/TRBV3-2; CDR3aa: CASSQGQGNSPLHF
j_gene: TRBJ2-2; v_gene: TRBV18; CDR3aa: CASSGTANTGELFF
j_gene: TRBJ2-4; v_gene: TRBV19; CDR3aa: CASSIGTGAAKNIQYF
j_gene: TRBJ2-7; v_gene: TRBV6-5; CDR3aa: CASSYGDRGVNEQYF
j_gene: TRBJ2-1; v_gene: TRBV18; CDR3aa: CASSPPLSGEDEQFF
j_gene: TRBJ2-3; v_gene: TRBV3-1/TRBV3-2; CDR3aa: CASSQAGVDTQYF
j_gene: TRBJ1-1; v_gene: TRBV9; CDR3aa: CASSVLVGGAGTEAFF
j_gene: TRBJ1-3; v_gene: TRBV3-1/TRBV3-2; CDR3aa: CASSQRTGNTIYF
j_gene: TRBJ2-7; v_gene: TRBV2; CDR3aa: CASRAWDRGYEQYF
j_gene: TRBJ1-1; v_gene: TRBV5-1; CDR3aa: CASSDGVRTGGFNGAFF
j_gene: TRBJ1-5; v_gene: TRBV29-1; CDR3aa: CSVALGRDQPQHF
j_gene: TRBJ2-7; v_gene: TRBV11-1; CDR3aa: CASSTRQNYEQYF
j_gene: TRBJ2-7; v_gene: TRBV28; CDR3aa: CASSLPGSNYEQYF
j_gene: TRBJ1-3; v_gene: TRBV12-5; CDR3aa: CASGFENRGDTIYF
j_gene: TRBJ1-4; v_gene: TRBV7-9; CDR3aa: CASSLVGENEKLFF
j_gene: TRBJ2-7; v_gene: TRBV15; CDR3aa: CATSRDLVQSYEQYF
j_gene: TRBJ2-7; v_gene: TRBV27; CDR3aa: CASSFGRGNEQYF
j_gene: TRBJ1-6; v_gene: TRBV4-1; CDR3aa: CASSQDHRGRSPLHF
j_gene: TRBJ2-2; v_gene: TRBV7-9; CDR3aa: CASSLQGSTGELFF
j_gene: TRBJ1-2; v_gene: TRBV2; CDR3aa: CASSEMAGATGYTF
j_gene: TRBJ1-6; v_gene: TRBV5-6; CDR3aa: CASSFLNRGSPLHF
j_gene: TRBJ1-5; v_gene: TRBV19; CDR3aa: CASSIARGSNQPQHF